This T cell receptor (beta chain) was captured in a study of blood T cell repertoires in COVID-19. Germline-derived CDR1 and CDR2 are SGHNT and YYREEE (reference sequence). This CDR3 contains 13 residues. V was clipped by 3 bases and J by 4 bases; unmatched bases: 1. Measured with immunoSEQ multiplex PCR; TCRdb has only the in-frame clones, and not every one. The sample has around 200,000 clones; roughly 83% are singletons. This sequence originates from a man in his forties or fifties with acute COVID-19. Sequenced sample: PBMCs or T cells enriched from blood (not recorded which). The genes are TRBV5-4 and TRBJ2-5, with 9 bases aligning to TRBD1. The CDR3 loop reads CASSSDRGETQYF. Written as DNA, the CDR3 is TGTGCCAGCAGCTCGGACAGGGGAGAGACCCAGTACTTC.